This is a list of T cell receptor beta chains from one sample in a study of T cell responses to AZD1222 COVID-19 vaccine. Repertoires were generated with immunoSEQ multiplex PCR, while TCRdb's copy carries only in-frame clones and drops some. The table includes roughly 120,000 clones, 70% to 90% detected once. Sequencing used peripheral blood, obtained on day 0 of AZD1222 vaccination. The receptors derive from an adult in good health. Each CDR3 is given with its conserved first and last residue.

V | CDR3
TRBV5-1 | CASSLTGVRTSHMNTEAFF
TRBV19 | CASRKQGGLEQYF
TRBV18 | CASSHNNSPLHF
TRBV7-2 | CASSRRQGGSYEQYF
TRBV19 | CASSIYLAGGYNEQFF
TRBV19 | CASRGQNGASSGANVLTF
TRBV18 | CASSSSTGTGGFHEQYF
TRBV29-1 | CSVGGNSYEQYF
TRBV5-1 | CASSDRAVLNEQFF
TRBV6-1 | CASSEWGLAEHF
TRBV9 | CASSGQATDTQYF
TRBV14 | CASSQDVRRGQPQHF
TRBV5-8 | CASSRRAGSPYEQYF
TRBV11-3 | CASSFRDPEGYTF
TRBV7-9 | CASSLGVIEQYF
TRBV3-1/TRBV3-2 | CASSRHGGPNQPQHF
TRBV5-4 | CASSLSGRETQYF
TRBV9 | CASSVESSYNSPLHF
TRBV11-2 | CASSLVAAARDTQYF
TRBV19 | CASGVDRDTGELFF
TRBV24-1 | CATSDFETGVGNIQYF
TRBV9 | CASSVERETEAFF
TRBV24-1 | CATSDLMAGEVSTNEKLFF
TRBV6-4 | CASSDRDRGSGNTIYF
TRBV24-1 | CATSDRRNQETQYF
TRBV5-1 | CASSFNWRGNTEAFF
TRBV11-3 | CASSSRQGSSYNEQFF
TRBV9 | CASSVDRRGRGSYNEQFF
TRBV20-1 | CSAFAPDGYTF
TRBV4-1 | CASSDAGGYYGYTF
TRBV4-1 | CASSQVIRGSGTDTQYF
TRBV7-2 | CASSPPPAAYEQYF
TRBV18 | CASSPLAGESEFF
TRBV15 | CATSLGVSWDTYEQYF
TRBV7-9 | CASSLRGAGEKLFF
TRBV6-2/TRBV6-3 | CASSWGYEKLFF
TRBV4-2 | CASSLSGNTIYF
TRBV6-5 | CASSPYGGVQDKHF
TRBV6-1 | CASSEAPRQGISGNTIYF
TRBV24-1 | CATTRTLCGPYSNQPQHF
TRBV4-3 | CASSRGDIPNYGYTF